The 21 T cell receptor beta chains in this list originate from one sample, sequenced in a study. Each CDR3 protein is one row after TCRdb ran MiXCR on the RT-PCR reads. Among fewer than 800,000 distinct CDR3 sequences listed, approximately 14% were seen once. Sequences were obtained from memory CD4+ T cells from blood. The receptors originated from a female donor in good health, serving as a healthy control.

This clonotype has at least ten counts. The V and J genes are TRBV12-3 or TRBV12-4 and TRBJ1-6; a weak D match, TRBD1 (6 bases). V gave up 2 bases and J gave up 9 bases, with 14 bases separating them. This CDR3 spans 15 amino acids. CDR3 residues: CASSLRGGKISPLHF. For the CDR3, the DNA is TGTGCCAGCAGTTTACGAGGGGGGAAGATTTCACCCCTCCACTTT.

The genes are TRBV6-6 and TRBJ2-7, with TRBD2 matching 11 bases. V shed 2 bases and J 3 bases; nucleotides not matched to a gene: 6. This CDR3 contains 16 residues. The germline gives CDR1 MNHNY, CDR2 SVGAGI (reference sequence). CDR3 sequence reads: CASSYSSGRVLYEQYF. The CDR3 DNA sequence: TGTGCCAGCAGTTACAGTAGCGGGAGGGTCCTCTACGAGCAGTACTTC.

This clonotype was seen many times. The CDR3 loop is CASSLELAGGRASGELFF. The CDR3 DNA sequence: TGCGCCAGCAGCTTGGAACTAGCGGGAGGAAGGGCGAGCGGGGAGCTGTTTTTT. J is TRBJ2-2 and V is TRBV5-1; 12 positions match TRBD2. The CDR3 spans 18 residues. Germline CDR1 reads SGHRS; CDR2 reads YFSETQ. Trimming at V came to 0 bases and at J to 7 bases, leaving 10 bases not matched to a gene.

The rearrangement links TRBV6-1 to TRBJ2-5; D tentatively reads TRBD1 or TRBD2 (6 bases each). Trimming left V 5 bases short and J 1 base short, with 11 bases between. The CDR3 totals 14 residues. The germline CDR1 and CDR2 sequences are MNHNS and SASEGT. Here the CDR3 reads CASSTGGGQETQYF. CDR3 nucleotides: TGTGCCAGCAGTACCGGAGGGGGCCAAGAGACCCAGTACTTC.

There are many counts of this clonotype. The chain couples TRBV7-2 to TRBJ2-3; 11 bases map to TRBD2. The CDR3 is made up of 14 amino acids. CDR1 and CDR2 (germline): SGHTA, FQGNSA. The trim removed 4 bases at V and 5 bases at J, leaving 2 bases unmatched. CDR3 amino acids: CASSSGLAVDTQYF. The CDR3 DNA reads as TGTGCCAGCAGCTCGGGACTAGCGGTAGATACGCAGTATTTT. The entire variable domain, with the rest obtained from reference TRBV7-2 and TRBJ2-3, is as follows: GAGVSQSPSNKVTEKGKDVELRCDPISGHTALYWYRQSLGQGLEFLIYFQGNSAPDKSGLPSDRFSAERTGGSVSTLTIQRTQQEDSAVYLCASSSGLAVDTQYFGPGTRLTVL.

Many counts were recorded for this clonotype. V and J are TRBV29-1 and TRBJ1-3, with TRBD1 as a possible D gene (6 bases). Germline lookup yields CDR1 SQVTM and CDR2 ANQGSEA. Trimming left V 6 bases short and J 3 bases short, with 15 bases between. The CDR3 has 14 residues. The CDR3, as DNA: TGCAGCGTCGTAACCGGGACAATTGGAAACACCATATATTTT. This sequence encodes CSVVTGTIGNTIYF. The entire variable domain, with the rest obtained from reference TRBV29-1 and TRBJ1-3, is as follows: SAVISQKPSRDICQRGTSLTIQCQVDSQVTMMFWYRQQPGQSLTLIATANQGSEATYESGFVIDKFPISRPNLTFSTLTVSNMSPEDSSIYLCSVVTGTIGNTIYFGEGSWLTVV.

This clonotype was detected ten times or more. This chain's CDR3 is CSVEAPRGYEQYF. The CDR3 region has the DNA TGCAGCGTTGAAGCCCCCAGGGGCTACGAGCAGTACTTC. This chain uses TRBV29-1 with TRBJ2-7; possible D gene TRBD1, 6 bases. CDR1 and CDR2 from the germline V gene are SQVTM and ANQGSEA. This CDR3 has 13 residues. The V gene lost 1 base and the J gene lost 3 bases, with 10 bases spanning the gap.

This clonotype came up a few times. The chain couples TRBV14 to TRBJ1-6, with D tentatively TRBD1 (5 bases). Germline CDR1 is SGHDN and CDR2 is FVKESK. Trimming shortened V by 4 bases and J by 2 bases, and 9 bases separated the two germline ends. The CDR3 is 15 amino acids. CDR3: CASSPLGAYNSPLHF. The CDR3 DNA sequence: TGTGCCAGCAGCCCGCTGGGGGCCTATAATTCACCCCTCCACTTT.

This clonotype was recorded a few times. V usage is TRBV10-1 and J usage is TRBJ1-1; no clear D. V lost 4 bases, J lost 1 base, and 13 bases lay in between. Germline lookup yields CDR1 WNHNN and CDR2 SYGVQD (reference sequence). The CDR3 loop spans 15 amino acids. As DNA, the CDR3 is TGCGCCAGCAGTGCCGAACCGTTCGAGAACACTGAAGCTTTCTTT. Amino acid sequence: CASSAEPFENTEAFF.

CDR3 in amino acids: CASTRQQGPGETQYF. CDR3 sequence (DNA): TGTGCCAGCACCAGACAGCAGGGGCCCGGTGAGACCCAGTACTTC. The chain uses TRBV11-2 and TRBJ2-5, with a tentative D call TRBD1 (6 bases). The V gene's germline CDR1 is SGHAT and CDR2 FQNNGV. Between the trimmed V and J ends, which lost 7 bases and 5 bases, there was a span of 20 bases. The CDR3 consists of 15 residues.

This clonotype was counted many times. The CDR3 DNA reads as TGCGCCAGCAGCCAAGAGACAGCAGTTTATGGCTACACCTTC. This translates into CASSQETAVYGYTF. The chain joins TRBV4-1 to TRBJ1-2, with a possible D match to TRBD1 (5 bases). The CDR3 contains 14 residues. Trimming took 0 bases from V and 5 from J, leaving 10 bases between them. From germline, CDR1 is MGHRA and CDR2 YSYEKL.

This clonotype was seen many times. The chain carries TRBV6-1 and TRBJ2-7, with a weak D call TRBD1 (6 bases). Germline-derived CDR1 and CDR2 are MNHNS and SASEGT. V gave up 7 bases and J gave up 3 bases, with 13 bases separating them. The CDR3 is 13 residues long. The CDR3 nucleotides read TGTGCCAGCAATGACAGAGGGGGCTACGAGCAGTACTTC. It encodes CASNDRGGYEQYF.

Ten or more counts support this clonotype. This chain uses TRBV20-1 with TRBJ1-2; D is uncertain. The CDR3 runs 12 residues. With 7 bases removed from V and 2 bases from J, the gap between germline ends came to 11 bases. Germline V CDR1 and CDR2: DFQATT, SNEGSKA (reference sequence). The chain's CDR3 is CSVRRPNYGYTF. The CDR3 coding sequence is TGCAGTGTTCGGAGACCCAACTATGGCTACACCTTC.

The V gene is TRBV7-9, the J gene TRBJ1-3; perhaps TRBD1 as D (6 bases). CDR3 length: 15 amino acids. Germline V gene data show CDR1 as SEHNR and CDR2 as FQNEAQ (reference sequence). The CDR3 protein is CALDVGGQRGNTIYF. CDR3 bases: TGTGCGCTTGACGTTGGGGGCCAACGTGGAAACACCATATATTTT.

This clonotype was seen many times. The chain uses TRBV10-3 and TRBJ1-1; possibly TRBD1 for D (6 bases). The germline V gene encodes CDR1 ENHRY and CDR2 SYGVKD. CDR3 length equals 13 residues. With 10 bases removed from V and 10 bases from J, the gap between germline ends came to 22 bases. The CDR3 DNA follows: TGTGCCACCAAGGGGGAGGACTTAAAGCGAGCTTTCTTT. Translated, it gives CATKGEDLKRAFF.

This clonotype was detected many times. The chain carries TRBV5-1 and TRBJ1-4, with 7 bases aligning to TRBD1. Trimming took 4 bases from V and 3 from J; bases not matched to a gene: 6. The CDR3 is 15 residues long. In germline, CDR1 is SGHRS, CDR2 YFSETQ. CDR3 DNA: TGCGCCAGCAGCACCGGGACAGCAGCTAATGAAAAACTGTTTTTT. It specifies CASSTGTAANEKLFF.

In its sample, this clonotype was seen many times. V usage is TRBV20-1 and J usage is TRBJ2-5, with TRBD2 matching over 8 bases. In germline, CDR1 is DFQATT, CDR2 SNEGSKA (reference sequence). V lost 6 bases to trimming and J lost 1 base; unmatched junction nucleotides: 4. The CDR3 has 13 residues. CDR3 region: CSAGGTSQETQYF. CDR3 nucleotides: TGCAGTGCCGGGGGGACTAGCCAAGAGACCCAGTACTTC.

This sequence joins TRBV18 and TRBJ2-6; D unclear. V was clipped by 3 bases and J by 4 bases, with 13 bases between them. Germline CDR1 and CDR2: KGHSH and LQKENI. This CDR3 contains 16 residues. The CDR3 loop is CASSPSGGAGANVLTF. CDR3 in DNA: TGTGCCAGCTCACCTTCGGGTGGAGCCGGGGCCAACGTCCTGACTTTC.

This clonotype occurred many times. This chain uses TRBV7-2 with TRBJ2-4; 11 nucleotides match TRBD2. Germline CDR1 SGHTA, CDR2 FQGNSA. V was clipped by 1 base and J by 6 bases; unmatched bases: 2. The CDR3 covers 15 residues. The CDR3 DNA reads TGTGCCAGCAGCTTAGAGGGGACTAGCGGAAACATTCAGTACTTC. It specifies CASSLEGTSGNIQYF.

The genes are TRBV4-3 and TRBJ2-2, with a weak D call TRBD1 (5 bases). With 3 bases removed from V and 6 bases from J, the gap between germline ends came to 11 bases. CDR1 is LGHNA, CDR2 YSLEER, per germline. This CDR3 has 14 residues. The CDR3 DNA is TGCGCCAGCAGCCAGTCGGACATACCCGGGGAGCTGTTTTTT. Protein sequence: CASSQSDIPGELFF.

This clonotype came up many times. This chain uses TRBV12-3 or TRBV12-4 with TRBJ2-3; no reliable D call. V dropped 5 bases and J dropped 3 bases, with 3 bases sitting between them. This CDR3 has 11 residues. For the CDR3, the DNA is TGTGCCAGCAGTGAAACAGATACGCAGTATTTT. Translated: CASSETDTQYF.